Listed below are T cell receptor beta chains from one sample, sequenced in a study of blood T cell repertoires in COVID-19. The assay was immunoSEQ multiplex PCR, and TCRdb's table has in-frame clones only and misses some. The sample gives roughly 34,000 clones, 75% to 90% of which show up once; roughly 9.1% is in the top ten. Material for sequencing was peripheral blood. The receptors were gathered from a man at least 80 years old with active COVID-19. Both conserved end residues are trimmed from each CDR3. The D gene is left open where the match is weak. The size of a clone is reported for some rows only, either as once, few or many, or as a class for expanded clones.

D	size	V	J	CDR3
NA	NA	TRBV5-4	TRBJ1-5	ASSLEQGQPQH
TRBD2	NA	TRBV30	TRBJ2-7	AWGLAGGGPYEQY
NA	once	TRBV5-4	TRBJ1-1	ASSLRLTGSTEAF
TRBD1	NA	TRBV19	TRBJ2-1	ASTLGTAYNEQF
NA	once	TRBV7-2	TRBJ2-1	ASSSLFRGEQF
NA	NA	TRBV10-3	TRBJ1-4	AISEPAEKLF
NA	NA	TRBV18	TRBJ1-1	ASSPKTGSNTEAF
TRBD2	NA	TRBV7-2	TRBJ2-7	ASSTGLAGGEQY
NA	few	TRBV18	TRBJ1-4	ASSPVPGNEKLF
TRBD2	NA	TRBV5-4	TRBJ2-1	ASRAPGLGTYNEQF
TRBD1	NA	TRBV6-1	TRBJ1-2	ASSEGQGRNYGYT
TRBD1	NA	TRBV7-9	TRBJ1-1	ASSLATQGEAF
TRBD1	NA	TRBV19	TRBJ1-2	ASSPGQGLNGYT
NA	NA	TRBV9	TRBJ1-1	ASSLEGKREAF
TRBD2	NA	TRBV28	TRBJ2-5	ASSIWTSGRGETQY
NA	once	TRBV19	TRBJ1-1	ASSIRGDNTEAF
TRBD2	NA	TRBV28	TRBJ2-4	ASSTSGSYANIQY
NA	NA	TRBV18	TRBJ1-5	ASSPSPGSAQGQPQH
NA	NA	TRBV9	TRBJ2-7	ASSVANQSPYEQY
TRBD2	NA	TRBV18	TRBJ2-1	ASSPLAGSYNEQF
NA	NA	TRBV28	TRBJ2-1	ASRDYTAYNEQF
NA	NA	TRBV6-2/TRBV6-3	TRBJ2-3	ASSHRTGRDTDTQY
TRBD2	NA	TRBV24-1	TRBJ2-2	ATSLAGANTGELF
NA	NA	TRBV3-1/TRBV3-2	TRBJ1-5	ASSQDREGPQH
TRBD2	once	TRBV7-2	TRBJ2-1	ASSSGLAGGHEQF
NA	NA	TRBV27	TRBJ1-1	ASRRPDRMNTEAF
NA	NA	TRBV21-1	TRBJ2-1	ASSKATGTSGRTNEQF
NA	NA	TRBV7-9	TRBJ2-3	ASSDSSVRDTQY
NA	NA	TRBV30	TRBJ2-1	AWEPGLGNEQF
NA	NA	TRBV9	TRBJ2-1	ASSMTNGILSNEQF
NA	NA	TRBV5-1	TRBJ2-7	ASSLAGEGTYEQY
NA	NA	TRBV30	TRBJ2-1	AWGPGEGRSYNEQF
TRBD2	NA	TRBV7-2	TRBJ2-3	ASSRLAGDLNTQY
NA	NA	TRBV6-4	TRBJ2-6	ASSDGGVSGANVLT
TRBD2	NA	TRBV7-2	TRBJ2-3	ASSLEGLAGAVDTQY
NA	NA	TRBV13	TRBJ1-6	ASSHRSTNSPLH
NA	NA	TRBV4-3	TRBJ1-1	ASSHLWTERTTEAF
NA	few	TRBV6-2/TRBV6-3	TRBJ1-2	ASSYSRYGYT
NA	once	TRBV28	TRBJ2-4	ASSLGQKNIQY
TRBD1	NA	TRBV6-5	TRBJ1-4	ASTEIGDRSPDMF
TRBD2	NA	TRBV29-1	TRBJ2-2	SVDGLADTGELF
NA	NA	TRBV5-1	TRBJ2-5	ASSLDTGPQETQY
TRBD1	NA	TRBV7-9	TRBJ2-7	ASSQYRGYSYEQY
NA	NA	TRBV25-1	TRBJ2-7	ASSGAGISYEQY
NA	NA	TRBV24-1	TRBJ1-4	ATSASGQKEKLF
TRBD2	NA	TRBV5-6	TRBJ2-7	ASSLVGDYAYEQY
NA	NA	TRBV28	TRBJ1-3	ASSLRRGNTIY
NA	NA	TRBV28	TRBJ2-7	ASSFTPGQRSSYEQY
TRBD2	NA	TRBV4-3	TRBJ2-5	ASSQRTSGAAEGTQY
NA	NA	TRBV5-1	TRBJ2-3	ASSFIAVYSTDTQY
TRBD2	NA	TRBV19	TRBJ2-1	ASRGRGVRSSYNEQF
TRBD1	few	TRBV5-1	TRBJ1-4	ASSIGDSNEKLF
NA	NA	TRBV11-3	TRBJ2-1	ASSLDALGGMGRRNEQF
TRBD2	NA	TRBV11-2	TRBJ2-7	ASIPGLAASYEQY
NA	once	TRBV18	TRBJ2-3	ASSPSTDTQY
NA	NA	TRBV9	TRBJ1-2	ASSLQGLGYT
NA	NA	TRBV3-1/TRBV3-2	TRBJ1-1	ASSLRGSTEAF
NA	few	TRBV10-3	TRBJ1-1	AISGGATEAF
NA	NA	TRBV7-9	TRBJ2-3	ASSLIVVAGQDTQY
NA	NA	TRBV7-2	TRBJ2-2	ASSLVLSNTGELF